The 20 T cell receptor beta chains below all came from one sample that was sequenced in a study of cytomegalovirus exposure and HLA in healthy donors (dated by TCRdb to the late 2010s). Libraries were built with the immunoSEQ multiplex PCR assay. A mixture of 60 forward primers for TCR Vbeta segments and 13 reverse primers for TCR Jbeta segments was used in the multiplex PCR. Entries here come from immuneACCESS through TCRdb and include only in-frame sequences with V and J called. Some clones fail to appear in such tables; in the studies checked, an unresolved V gene covers under half of the shortfall, and the cause of the remainder is unknown. The sample table shows about 42,000 clones, and about 50% are seen once. 9% to 14% of the sample is in the top ten clones. Sequenced sample: PBMCs. The receptors shown here come from a human donor in good health.

This rearrangement joins TRBV7-8 to TRBJ2-5; TRBD2 aligns across 10 bases. The closer fit of TRBJ2-7 to the DNA end suggests the J call may be wrong. The CDR3 spans 16 residues. Germline CDR1 is SGHVS and CDR2 is FQNEAQ. As DNA, the CDR3 is TGTGCCAGCAGCTCCGTAGCGGGAGGTGGTGGCTACGAGCAGTACTTC. Translating gives CASSSVAGGGGYEQYF.

The chain combines TRBV28 with TRBJ1-4, with TRBD1 matching 7 bases. Germline CDR1 reads MDHEN; CDR2 reads SYDVKM. This CDR3 contains 17 residues. V shed 5 bases and J 0 bases; nucleotides not matched to a gene: 9. The CDR3 nucleotides are TGTGCCAGCAGTGTGGACAGGCGGCGTGCAACTAATGAAAAACTGTTTTTT. Residues: CASSVDRRRATNEKLFF.

The rearrangement uses TRBV28 and TRBJ2-5, with D perhaps matching TRBD1 (5 bases). With the DNA end fitting TRBJ2-7 better, the J assignment may be wrong. This CDR3 contains 10 residues. Germline V gives CDR1 MDHEN, CDR2 SYDVKM. CDR3 nucleotide sequence: TGTGCCTCTGGGGCGCGCGAGCAGTACTTC. Its protein product is CASGAREQYF.

The chain is built from TRBV5-1 and TRBJ2-1; 7 positions agree with TRBD2. The germline V gene encodes CDR1 SGHRS and CDR2 YFSETQ. The CDR3 length is 16 residues. J was trimmed by 2 bases and V by 1 base; bases with no gene match: 6. The CDR3 loop is CASSLRVSGTYNEQFF. The CDR3 DNA reads TGCGCCAGCAGCTTGAGGGTCAGCGGGACCTACAATGAGCAGTTCTTC.

This chain uses TRBV5-6 with TRBJ2-7, with D perhaps TRBD1 (6 bases). The CDR3 contains 14 residues. The ends were cut back, 4 bases at V and 7 bases at J, with 18 bases in the middle. Germline V CDR1 and CDR2: SGHDT, YYEEEE. This chain's CDR3 is CASSPNRARGEQYF. Written as DNA, the CDR3 is TGTGCCAGCAGCCCCAACAGGGCAAGGGGTGAGCAGTACTTC.

This clone showed up just once. The V gene is TRBV18, the J gene TRBJ1-3, with TRBD1 matching 7 bases. The CDR3 covers 15 residues. CDR1 and CDR2 from the germline V gene are KGHSH and LQKENI. V shed 3 bases, J shed 4 bases, and the junction held 6 bases outside the gene matches. The CDR3 nucleotides read TGTGCCAGCTCACCCCAAACGGACAGGGGAAACACCATATATTTT. It specifies CASSPQTDRGNTIYF.

The V and J genes are TRBV6-6 and TRBJ1-2, with 7 bases fitting TRBD1. Per germline, CDR1 MNHNY and CDR2 SVGAGI (reference sequence). With V trimmed by 2 bases and J by 4 bases, 1 base remained unmatched. The CDR3 runs 13 residues. For the CDR3, the DNA is TGTGCCAGCAGTTACCGGGACAGCTATGGCTACACCTTC. Translating it yields CASSYRDSYGYTF.

The rearrangement joins TRBV28 to TRBJ2-7; 7 bases agree with TRBD1. Per the germline V gene, CDR1 is MDHEN and CDR2 is SYDVKM. This CDR3 region has 15 residues. The V gene end was trimmed by 5 bases and the J gene end by 2 bases; junction bases not matched to a gene: 9. The CDR3, as DNA: TGTGCCAGCAGTGGGGACAGCTTGAAAACCTACGAGCAGTACTTC. Translating gives CASSGDSLKTYEQYF.

V and J are TRBV6-7 and TRBJ2-2; D possibly corresponds to TRBD2 (6 bases). TRBV6-7 is placed among ORFs of uncertain function. The CDR3 has 15 amino acids. Trimming shortened V by 4 bases and J by 2 bases, and 11 bases separated the two germline ends. The CDR3 region has the DNA TGTGCCAGCAGTTTAGCGGAACCTAACACCGGGGAGCTGTTTTTT. This encodes CASSLAEPNTGELFF.

This clone was seen a few times. CDR3 protein: CASSLQRNQETQYF. For the CDR3, the DNA is TGTGCCAGCAGCTTACAGCGAAACCAAGAGACCCAGTACTTC. This chain joins TRBV7-2 and TRBJ2-5; no clear D gene. Trimming left V 2 bases short and J 0 bases short, with 7 bases between. This CDR3 region has 14 residues. Germline CDR1 SGHTA, CDR2 FQGNSA.

The V and J genes are TRBV28 and TRBJ1-2; possible D gene TRBD1, 6 bases. Germline V gene sequence: CDR1 MDHEN, CDR2 SYDVKM. Trimming removed 3 bases from V and 5 bases from J, with 7 bases in between. There are 12 residues in the CDR3. CDR3 coding DNA: TGTGCCAGCAGTTTCGGACAGTATGGCTACACCTTC. This sequence encodes CASSFGQYGYTF.

The chain uses TRBV4-2 and TRBJ2-7; TRBD2 agrees at 9 bases. This CDR3 spans 17 amino acids. The V and J ends lost 0 bases and 7 bases, in that order; junction bases with no gene match: 13. Germline V CDR1 and CDR2: LGHNA, YNFKEQ. This CDR3 reads CASSQELIAGGAREQYF. The DNA of the CDR3 is TGTGCCAGCAGCCAAGAGCTCATTGCGGGGGGGGCGAGGGAGCAGTACTTC.

As for this clone: Other DNA sequences of this sample code for an identical CDR3. The V gene is TRBV7-2, the J gene TRBJ2-6; weak D call: TRBD1 (6 bases). The germline CDR1 and CDR2 sequences are SGHTA and FQGNSA. Trimming removed 1 base from V and 3 bases from J, with 13 bases in between. The CDR3 is made up of 17 amino acids. Here the CDR3 reads CASSLGRGFHGANVLTF. The DNA for the CDR3 is TGTGCCAGCAGCTTAGGCAGGGGCTTTCATGGGGCCAACGTCCTGACTTTC.

This clone was seen only a few times. A far larger clone is just one base off, so this is likely a read error. Other nucleotide sequences from this sample produce the same CDR3. The chain links TRBV5-4 to TRBJ2-6; no definite D call. The CDR3 runs 15 residues. V was cut by 0 bases and J by 4 bases, with 8 bases left in between. The germline V gene has CDR1 SGHNT and CDR2 YYREEE (reference sequence). CDR3 amino acids: CASSLVSSGANVLTF. Written as DNA, the CDR3 is TGTGCCAGCAGCTTGGTTTCTTCCGGGGCCAACGTCCTGACTTTC.

This clone was picked up a small number of times. The chain uses TRBV11-2 and TRBJ2-3, with 8 bases aligning to TRBD1. V shed 3 bases and J 3 bases; nucleotides not matched to a gene: 5. This CDR3 has 15 amino acids. Per germline, CDR1 SGHAT and CDR2 FQNNGV. The CDR3 sequence is CASSLDREVTDTQYF. The DNA for the CDR3 is TGTGCCAGCAGCTTGGACAGGGAGGTGACAGATACGCAGTATTTT.

The J gene is TRBJ1-2, the V gene TRBV5-4; 7 positions match TRBD1. This CDR3 region has 15 residues. Germline V gene sequence: CDR1 SGHNT, CDR2 YYREEE (reference sequence). The junction had 13 bases not matched to a gene; V was cut back by 5 bases and J by 6 bases. CDR3 bases: TGTGCCAGCAGTCTCGCCCTAGGGGGCGCGAATGGCTACACCTTC. Encoded protein: CASSLALGGANGYTF.

V gene TRBV7-2 combines with J gene TRBJ2-7, with TRBD2 identical over 9 bases. The CDR3 contains 16 residues. Germline lookup yields CDR1 SGHTA and CDR2 FQGNSA. The trim removed 3 bases at V and 2 bases at J, leaving 8 bases unmatched. The CDR3 is CASSFSSGGKAYEQYF. As DNA, the CDR3 is TGTGCCAGCAGCTTCAGTAGCGGGGGAAAAGCCTACGAGCAGTACTTC.

The chain recombines TRBV10-3 with TRBJ1-1; TRBD1 matches at 7 bases. CDR3 length equals 14 residues. The V segment lost 5 bases and the J segment 1 base; nucleotides outside the gene matches: 4. CDR1 ENHRY and CDR2 SYGVKD come from the germline V gene. In DNA, the CDR3 is TGTGCCATCAGTAGCCAGGGGGGGAACACTGAAGCTTTCTTT. Its protein product is CAISSQGGNTEAFF.

The V and J genes are TRBV4-2 and TRBJ1-1; unclear D gene. The CDR3 runs 14 residues. Germline loops: CDR1 LGHNA, CDR2 YNFKEQ. V lost 1 base and J 1 base, leaving 7 bases between the germline ends. DNA of the CDR3: TGTGCCAGCAGCCAAGTCATAGAGAACACTGAAGCTTTCTTT. Translation: CASSQVIENTEAFF.

In this sample, this clone turned up a few times. V gene TRBV4-1 combines with J gene TRBJ1-4, with D tentatively TRBD1 (5 bases). In germline, CDR1 is MGHRA, CDR2 YSYEKL. This CDR3 spans 15 amino acids. The germline V and J ends were trimmed by 6 bases and 6 bases, with 17 bases remaining between them. The CDR3 sequence is CASRRTGGGDEKLFF. CDR3 sequence (DNA): TGCGCCAGCAGGCGCACGGGGGGGGGAGATGAAAAACTGTTTTTT.